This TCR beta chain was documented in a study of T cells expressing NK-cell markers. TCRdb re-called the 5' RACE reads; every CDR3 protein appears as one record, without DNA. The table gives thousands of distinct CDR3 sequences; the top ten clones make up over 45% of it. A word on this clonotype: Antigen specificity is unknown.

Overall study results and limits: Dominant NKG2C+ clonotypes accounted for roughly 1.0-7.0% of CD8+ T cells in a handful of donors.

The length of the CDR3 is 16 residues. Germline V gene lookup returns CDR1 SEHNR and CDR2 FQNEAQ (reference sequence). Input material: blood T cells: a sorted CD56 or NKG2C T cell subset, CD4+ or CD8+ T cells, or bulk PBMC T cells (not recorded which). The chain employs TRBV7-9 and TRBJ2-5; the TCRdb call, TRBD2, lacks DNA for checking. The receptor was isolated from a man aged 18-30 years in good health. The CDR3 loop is CASSLGRLAGEETQYF.